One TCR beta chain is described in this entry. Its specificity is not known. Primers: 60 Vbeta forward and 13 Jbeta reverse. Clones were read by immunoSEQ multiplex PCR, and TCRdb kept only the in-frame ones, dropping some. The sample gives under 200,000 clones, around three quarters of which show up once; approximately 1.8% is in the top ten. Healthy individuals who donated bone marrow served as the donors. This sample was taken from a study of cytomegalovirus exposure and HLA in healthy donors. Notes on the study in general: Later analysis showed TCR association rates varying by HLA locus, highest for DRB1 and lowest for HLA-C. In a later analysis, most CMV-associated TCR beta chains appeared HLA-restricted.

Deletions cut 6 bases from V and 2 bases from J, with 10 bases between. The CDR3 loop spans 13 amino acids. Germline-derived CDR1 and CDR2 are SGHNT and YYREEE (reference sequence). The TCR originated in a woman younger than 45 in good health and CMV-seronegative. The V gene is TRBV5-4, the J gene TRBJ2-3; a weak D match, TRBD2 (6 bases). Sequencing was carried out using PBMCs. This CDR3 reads CASMGGVTDTQYF. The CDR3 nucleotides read TGTGCCAGCATGGGCGGGGTCACAGATACGCAGTATTTT.